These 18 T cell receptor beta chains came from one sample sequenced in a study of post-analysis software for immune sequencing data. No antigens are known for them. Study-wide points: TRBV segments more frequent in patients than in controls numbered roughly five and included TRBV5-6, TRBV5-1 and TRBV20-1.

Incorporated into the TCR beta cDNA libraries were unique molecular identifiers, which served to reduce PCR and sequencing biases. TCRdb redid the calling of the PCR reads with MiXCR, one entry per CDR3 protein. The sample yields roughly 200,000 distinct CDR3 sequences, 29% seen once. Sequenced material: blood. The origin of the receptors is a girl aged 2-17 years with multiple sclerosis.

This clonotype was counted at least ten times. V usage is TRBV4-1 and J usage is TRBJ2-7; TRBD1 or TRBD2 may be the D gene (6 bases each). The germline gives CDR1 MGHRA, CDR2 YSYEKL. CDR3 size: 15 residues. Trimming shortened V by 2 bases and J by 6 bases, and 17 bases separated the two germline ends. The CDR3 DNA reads TGCGCCAGCAGCCAAAGCAGAGGAGGGGGGATCGAGCAGTACTTC. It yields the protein CASSQSRGGGIEQYF.

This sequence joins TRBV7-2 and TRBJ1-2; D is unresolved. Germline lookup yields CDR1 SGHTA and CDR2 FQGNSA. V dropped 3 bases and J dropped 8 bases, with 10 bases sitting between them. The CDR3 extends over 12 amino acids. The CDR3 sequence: CASSLREDGYTF. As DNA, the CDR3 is TGTGCCAGCAGCTTGAGAGAGGACGGCTACACCTTC.

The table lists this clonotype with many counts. The CDR3 nucleotides are TGCGCCAGCAGCTCCGGGCCAACCTACGAGCAGTACTTC. Its protein product is CASSSGPTYEQYF. This sequence joins TRBV5-1 and TRBJ2-7; D gene ambiguous. In germline, CDR1 is SGHRS, CDR2 YFSETQ. The CDR3 covers 13 residues. V was cut by 3 bases and J by 2 bases, with 9 bases left in between.

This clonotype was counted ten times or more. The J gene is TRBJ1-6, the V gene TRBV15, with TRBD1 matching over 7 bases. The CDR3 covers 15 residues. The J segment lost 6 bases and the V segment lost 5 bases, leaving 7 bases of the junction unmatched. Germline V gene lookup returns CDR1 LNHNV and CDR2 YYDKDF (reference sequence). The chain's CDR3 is CATSAPGQPNSPLHF. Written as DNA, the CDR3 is TGTGCCACCAGCGCCCCGGGACAGCCTAATTCACCCCTCCACTTT.

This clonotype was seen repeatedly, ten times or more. The CDR3 spells CATGISGANVLTF. CDR3 sequence (DNA): TGTGCCACAGGGATCTCTGGGGCCAACGTCCTGACTTTC. The rearrangement uses TRBV12-3 or TRBV12-4 and TRBJ2-6; possibly TRBD1 for D (5 bases). CDR3 size: 13 residues. V dropped 10 bases and J dropped 0 bases, with 7 bases sitting between them.

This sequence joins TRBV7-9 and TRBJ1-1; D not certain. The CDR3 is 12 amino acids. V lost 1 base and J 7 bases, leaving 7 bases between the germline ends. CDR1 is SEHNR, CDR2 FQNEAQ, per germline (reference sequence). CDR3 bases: TGTGCCAGCAGCTTAGGGTTTGGTGAAGCTTTCTTT. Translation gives CASSLGFGEAFF.

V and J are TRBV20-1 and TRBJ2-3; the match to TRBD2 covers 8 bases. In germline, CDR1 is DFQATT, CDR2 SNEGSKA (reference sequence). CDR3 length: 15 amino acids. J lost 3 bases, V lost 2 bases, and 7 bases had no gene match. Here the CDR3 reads CSARKAGVETDTQYF. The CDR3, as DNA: TGCAGTGCTAGAAAAGCGGGAGTTGAGACAGATACGCAGTATTTT.

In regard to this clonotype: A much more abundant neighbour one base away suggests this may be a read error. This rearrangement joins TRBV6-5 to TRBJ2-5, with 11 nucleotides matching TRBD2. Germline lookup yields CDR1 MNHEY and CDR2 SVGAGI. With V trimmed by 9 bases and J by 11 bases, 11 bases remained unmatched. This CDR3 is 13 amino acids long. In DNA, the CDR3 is TGTGCCAGGGGACTAGCGGAAGACAATGAGCAGTACTTC. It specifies CARGLAEDNEQYF.

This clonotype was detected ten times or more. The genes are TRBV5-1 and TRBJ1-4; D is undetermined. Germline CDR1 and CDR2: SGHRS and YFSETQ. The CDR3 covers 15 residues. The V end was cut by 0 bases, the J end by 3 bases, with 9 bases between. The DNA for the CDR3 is TGCGCCAGCAGCTTGGAAGTCGCTGCTAATGAAAAACTGTTTTTT. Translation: CASSLEVAANEKLFF. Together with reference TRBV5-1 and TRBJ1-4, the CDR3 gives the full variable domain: KAGVTQTPRYLIKTRGQQVTLSCSPISGHRSVSWYQQTPGQGLQFLFEYFSETQRNKGNFPGRFSGRQFSNSRSEMNVSTLELGDSALYLCASSLEVAANEKLFFGSGTQLSVL.

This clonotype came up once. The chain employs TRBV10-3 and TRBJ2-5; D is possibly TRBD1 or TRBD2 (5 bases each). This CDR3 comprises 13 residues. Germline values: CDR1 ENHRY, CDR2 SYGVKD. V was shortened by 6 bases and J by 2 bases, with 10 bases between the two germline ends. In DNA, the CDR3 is TGTGCCATCAGGTTGGGGGATCAAGAGACCCAGTACTTC. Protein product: CAIRLGDQETQYF.

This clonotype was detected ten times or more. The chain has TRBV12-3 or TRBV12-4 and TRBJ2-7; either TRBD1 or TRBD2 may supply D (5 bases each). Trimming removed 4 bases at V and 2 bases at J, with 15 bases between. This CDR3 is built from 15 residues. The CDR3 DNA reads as TGTGCCAGCAGTTCCGCCGGGACCCAGACCTACGAGCAGTACTTC. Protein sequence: CASSSAGTQTYEQYF.

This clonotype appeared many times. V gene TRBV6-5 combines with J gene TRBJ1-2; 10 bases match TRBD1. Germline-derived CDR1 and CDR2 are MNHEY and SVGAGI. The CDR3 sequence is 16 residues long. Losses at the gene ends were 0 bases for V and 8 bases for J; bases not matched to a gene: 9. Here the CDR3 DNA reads TGTGCCAGCAGTTACTCCTCCCGGGACAGGGGATGGGGCTACACCTTC. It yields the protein CASSYSSRDRGWGYTF.

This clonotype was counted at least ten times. The CDR3 spells CSARDHRGPQETQYF. As DNA, the CDR3 is TGCAGTGCTAGAGATCATCGGGGGCCCCAAGAGACCCAGTACTTC. The chain joins TRBV20-1 to TRBJ2-5; D may match TRBD1 or TRBD2 (6 bases each). Trimming left V 0 bases short and J 1 base short, with 12 bases between. The CDR3 length is 15 residues. Germline-derived CDR1 and CDR2 are DFQATT and SNEGSKA (reference sequence).

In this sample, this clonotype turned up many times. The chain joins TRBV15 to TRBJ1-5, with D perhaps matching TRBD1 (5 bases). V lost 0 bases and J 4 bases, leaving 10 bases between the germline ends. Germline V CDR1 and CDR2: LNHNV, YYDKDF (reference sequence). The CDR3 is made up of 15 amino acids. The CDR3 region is CATSRDAGVNQPQHF. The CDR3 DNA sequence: TGTGCCACCAGCAGAGATGCGGGGGTTAATCAGCCCCAGCATTTT.

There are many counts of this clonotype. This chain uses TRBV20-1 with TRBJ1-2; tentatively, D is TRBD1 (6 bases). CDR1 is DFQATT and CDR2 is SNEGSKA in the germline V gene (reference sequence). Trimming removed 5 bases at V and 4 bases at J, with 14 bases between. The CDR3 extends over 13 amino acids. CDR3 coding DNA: TGCAGTGCTTTTGAACCGGGGGCCTATGGCTACACCTTC. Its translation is CSAFEPGAYGYTF.

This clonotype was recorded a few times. The CDR3 region is CASSGRAEAFF. CDR3 coding DNA: TGCGCCAGCAGCGGGCGTGCTGAAGCTTTCTTT. The chain couples TRBV5-1 to TRBJ1-1; D not resolved. Germline V gene sequence: CDR1 SGHRS, CDR2 YFSETQ. The CDR3 sequence is 11 residues long. Trimming left V 4 bases short and J 6 bases short, with 7 bases between.

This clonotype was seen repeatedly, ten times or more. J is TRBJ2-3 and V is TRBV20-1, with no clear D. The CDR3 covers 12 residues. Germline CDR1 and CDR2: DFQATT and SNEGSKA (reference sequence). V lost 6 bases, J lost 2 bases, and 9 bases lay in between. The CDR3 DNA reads TGCAGTGCCCCGCCTTACACAGATACGCAGTATTTT. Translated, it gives CSAPPYTDTQYF.

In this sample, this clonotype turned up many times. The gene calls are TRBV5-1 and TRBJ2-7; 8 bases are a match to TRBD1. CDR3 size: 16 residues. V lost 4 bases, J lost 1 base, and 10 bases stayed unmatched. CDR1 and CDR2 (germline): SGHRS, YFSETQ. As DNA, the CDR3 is TGCGCCAGCAGCACCCACGGACAGGGTCCTTCCTACGAGCAGTACTTC. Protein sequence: CASSTHGQGPSYEQYF.